The 24 T cell receptor beta chains given below trace back to one sample, sequenced in a study of cytomegalovirus exposure and HLA in healthy donors. The PCR had 60 Vbeta and 13 Jbeta primers. Clones were read by immunoSEQ multiplex PCR, and TCRdb kept only the in-frame ones, dropping some. The table has 90,000 to 120,000 clones, around three quarters seen once; the top ten hold around 4%. The source material was PBMCs. The receptors come from a male donor in good health and CMV-seronegative.

DNA for the CDR3: TGTGCCTGGAGCCCCTCGGCGGGGGCGCGAGGAAACACCATATATTTT. Its protein is CAWSPSAGARGNTIYF. The chain carries TRBV30 and TRBJ1-3; perhaps TRBD1 as D (6 bases). Germline V gives CDR1 GTSNPN, CDR2 SVGIG (reference sequence). The ends were cut back, 3 bases at V and 4 bases at J, with 19 bases in the middle. CDR3 length equals 16 residues. The full variable domain, in which reference TRBV30 and TRBJ1-3 provide the parts outside the CDR3, is SQTIHQWPATLVQPVGSPLSLECTVEGTSNPNLYWYRQAAGRGLQLLFYSVGIGQISSEVPQNLSASRPQDRQFILSSKKLLLSDSGFYLCAWSPSAGARGNTIYFGEGSWLTVV.

The chain links TRBV7-3 to TRBJ2-5; 7 bases agree with TRBD2. The CDR3 is made up of 15 amino acids. The V gene's germline CDR1 is SGHTA and CDR2 FQGTGA. J was trimmed by 4 bases and V by 5 bases; bases with no gene match: 10. The CDR3 sequence is CASSRGGGMAETQYF. The CDR3 bases are TGTGCCAGCAGCCGGGGCGGGGGTATGGCAGAGACCCAGTACTTC.

The chain combines TRBV30 with TRBJ2-7; tentative D call: TRBD1 (5 bases). This CDR3 spans 14 amino acids. V was trimmed by 1 base and J by 3 bases, leaving 13 bases between them. Per the germline V gene, CDR1 is GTSNPN and CDR2 is SVGIG (reference sequence). CDR3 nucleotide sequence: TGTGCCTGGAGTGGACGTGGCAGGGTCTACGAGCAGTACTTC. Translated, it gives CAWSGRGRVYEQYF.

The chain carries TRBV10-1 and TRBJ2-3; TRBD1 is a possible D gene (6 bases). There are 13 residues in the CDR3. Per germline, CDR1 WNHNN and CDR2 SYGVQD (reference sequence). Deletions cut 6 bases from V and 3 bases from J, with 10 bases between. DNA for the CDR3: TGCGCCAGCAGCCAGGGGAGAACAGATACGCAGTATTTT. Translated, it gives CASSQGRTDTQYF.

This sequence joins TRBV10-3 and TRBJ2-1; 10 nucleotides align to TRBD1. The CDR3 has 13 amino acids. V dropped 11 bases and J dropped 6; count of bases not matched to a gene: 7. Germline assignment: CDR1 ENHRY and CDR2 SYGVKD. CDR3 residues: CALGTGVFNEQFF. CDR3 DNA: TGTGCCCTCGGGACAGGGGTCTTCAATGAGCAGTTCTTC.

The V gene is TRBV5-6, the J gene TRBJ2-7; 7 positions agree with TRBD2. The CDR3 totals 17 residues. The junction had 9 bases not matched to a gene; V was cut back by 0 bases and J by 0 bases. Germline CDR1 is SGHDT and CDR2 is YYEEEE. For the CDR3, the DNA is TGTGCCAGCAGCTTGGAGGCGACTAGCTCGAGCTCCTACGAGCAGTACTTC. Translated: CASSLEATSSSSYEQYF.

The chain uses TRBV18 and TRBJ2-7; TRBD1 matches at 7 bases. The CDR3 loop spans 16 amino acids. The ends lost 5 bases at V and 3 bases at J; junction bases unmatched: 13. The V gene's germline CDR1 is KGHSH and CDR2 LQKENI. The chain's CDR3 is CASSSTGAKAYYEQYF. The CDR3, as DNA: TGTGCCAGCTCAAGCACAGGGGCGAAAGCTTACTACGAGCAGTACTTC.

The chain uses TRBV7-9 and TRBJ1-4, with 7 positions matching TRBD1. The length of the CDR3 is 15 residues. Germline lookup yields CDR1 SEHNR and CDR2 FQNEAQ (reference sequence). With V trimmed by 4 bases and J by 6 bases, 8 bases remained unmatched. CDR3 in DNA: TGTGCCAGCAGCTCCCACAGGGGATGGGATGAAAAACTGTTTTTT. It translates to CASSSHRGWDEKLFF.

The chain links TRBV10-3 to TRBJ2-1, with TRBD2 matching 7 bases. Looked up from germline, CDR1 is ENHRY and CDR2 is SYGVKD. V gave up 5 bases and J gave up 4 bases; unmatched junction bases: 14. CDR3 length equals 17 residues. For the CDR3, the DNA is TGTGCCATCAGTTCCCCGGGGGGACGTGCCACGTACAATGAGCAGTTCTTC. Its protein product is CAISSPGGRATYNEQFF.

This chain connects TRBV5-1 to TRBJ2-1; 10 bases match TRBD2. The length of the CDR3 is 16 residues. Trimming removed 6 bases from V and 1 base from J; junction bases left unmatched: 7. From germline, CDR1 is SGHRS and CDR2 YFSETQ. CDR3 protein: CASNLAGGPSYNEQFF. The CDR3 region has the DNA TGCGCCAGCAACTTAGCGGGAGGCCCTTCCTACAATGAGCAGTTCTTC.

This chain uses TRBV5-1 with TRBJ2-2; maybe TRBD2 (6 bases). CDR1 SGHRS and CDR2 YFSETQ come from the germline V gene. The CDR3 runs 13 residues. V was cut by 6 bases and J by 6 bases, with 12 bases left in between. CDR3 sequence (DNA): TGCGCCAGCAATCCGGGGGATCCCGGGGAGCTGTTTTTT. It codes for CASNPGDPGELFF.

This clone appeared once. J is TRBJ2-5 and V is TRBV19, with D perhaps matching TRBD1 (6 bases). This CDR3 has 13 residues. The germline CDR1 and CDR2 sequences are LNHDA and SQIVND (reference sequence). The V and J ends lost 6 bases and 3 bases respectively, with 11 bases between them. CDR3 residues: CASRAGAKETQYF. The CDR3 nucleotides are TGTGCCAGTAGAGCAGGGGCGAAAGAGACCCAGTACTTC. The whole variable domain, filled in from reference TRBV19 and TRBJ2-5, reads DGGITQSPKYLFRKEGQNVTLSCEQNLNHDAMYWYRQDPGQGLRLIYYSQIVNDFQKGDIAEGYSVSREKKESFPLTVTSAQKNPTAFYLCASRAGAKETQYFGPGTRLLVL.

This chain uses TRBV2 with TRBJ2-1; D uncertain. The CDR3 runs to 15 residues. Looked up from germline, CDR1 is SNHLY and CDR2 is FYNNEI. V lost 11 bases, J lost 0 bases, and 17 bases lay in between. The CDR3, as DNA: TGTGCCGGGTCCTACGGGTCCTTCTCCTACAATGAGCAGTTCTTC. It yields the protein CAGSYGSFSYNEQFF. Full variable domain (remainder filled in from reference TRBV2 and TRBJ2-1): EPEVTQTPSHQVTQMGQEVILRCVPISNHLYFYWYRQILGQKVEFLVSFYNNEISEKSEIFDDQFSVERPDGSNFTLKIRSTKLEDSAMYFCAGSYGSFSYNEQFFGPGTRLTVL.

This sequence joins TRBV30 and TRBJ1-1; tentative D call: TRBD1 (5 bases). Germline CDR1 reads GTSNPN; CDR2 reads SVGIG (reference sequence). This CDR3 contains 13 residues. The V end was cut by 2 bases, the J end by 10 bases, with 17 bases between. CDR3 amino acids: CAWSIQGFSRAFF. The CDR3 nucleotides read TGTGCCTGGAGTATTCAGGGTTTTAGTCGAGCTTTCTTT.

This chain uses TRBV5-6 with TRBJ2-7, with TRBD2 as a possible D gene (5 bases). V lost 2 bases and J lost 4, with 10 bases in between. The CDR3 length is 13 residues. From germline, CDR1 is SGHDT and CDR2 YYEEEE. In DNA, the CDR3 is TGTGCCAGCAGCTTTGGCAGGACTTACGAGCAGTACTTC. It codes for CASSFGRTYEQYF. Drawing the rest from reference TRBV5-6 and TRBJ2-7, the complete variable domain is DAGVTQSPTHLIKTRGQQVTLRCSPKSGHDTVSWYQQALGQGPQFIFQYYEEEERQRGNFPDRFSGHQFPNYSSELNVNALLLGDSALYLCASSFGRTYEQYFGPGTRLTVT.

The V and J genes are TRBV7-9 and TRBJ1-4; possible D gene TRBD1, 5 bases. This CDR3 is built from 15 residues. Per the germline V gene, CDR1 is SEHNR and CDR2 is FQNEAQ (reference sequence). V was trimmed by 8 bases and J by 7 bases, leaving 20 bases between them. CDR3 DNA sequence: TGTGCCAGCCTTACCCGGACACTAAGGGGTGAAAAACTGTTTTTT. It specifies CASLTRTLRGEKLFF. Full variable domain (rest looked up from reference TRBV7-9 and TRBJ1-4): DTGVSQNPRHKITKRGQNVTFRCDPISEHNRLYWYRQTLGQGPEFLTYFQNEAQLEKSRLLSDRFSAERPKGSFSTLEIQRTEQGDSAMYLCASLTRTLRGEKLFFGSGTQLSVL.

The V and J genes are TRBV6-1 and TRBJ2-6; TRBD1 aligns across 7 bases. CDR3 size: 14 residues. The V and J ends lost 10 bases and 1 base, in that order; junction bases with no gene match: 4. Germline V gene data show CDR1 as MNHNS and CDR2 as SASEGT. CDR3 protein: CAINRGSGANVLTF. DNA for the CDR3: TGTGCCATCAACAGGGGATCTGGGGCCAACGTCCTGACTTTC.

This clone appeared a single time. The gene calls are TRBV5-5 and TRBJ1-4, with D possibly being TRBD1 (6 bases). Germline V lookup: CDR1 SGHKS, CDR2 YYEKEE (reference sequence). The CDR3 runs 16 residues. V was trimmed by 4 bases and J by 2 bases, leaving 15 bases between them. The CDR3 is CASSPWTGGTNEKLFF. The CDR3 DNA sequence: TGTGCCAGCAGCCCCTGGACTGGGGGCACTAATGAAAAACTGTTTTTT.

The chain combines TRBV4-1 with TRBJ2-5, with D possibly TRBD2 on 7 matching bases. The J call may be faulty, since TRBJ2-7 better matches the DNA end. CDR1 is MGHRA, CDR2 YSYEKL, per germline. The CDR3 is 18 amino acids. CDR3 protein: CASSRPRGGWDDSYEQYF. CDR3 nucleotides: TGCGCCAGCAGCCGCCCTAGGGGGGGTTGGGACGACTCCTACGAGCAGTACTTC.

The chain employs TRBV30 and TRBJ2-7, with TRBD1 as a possible D gene (5 bases). The CDR3 consists of 14 residues. V was pared by 5 bases and J by 5 bases, with 19 bases between. Germline CDR1 reads GTSNPN; CDR2 reads SVGIG (reference sequence). The CDR3 reads CAWEKGQGINEQYF. The DNA of the CDR3 is TGTGCCTGGGAAAAAGGCCAGGGAATAAACGAGCAGTACTTC.

V usage is TRBV30 and J usage is TRBJ2-7; 7 positions agree with TRBD2. The junction had 3 bases not matched to a gene; V was cut back by 0 bases and J by 1 base. This CDR3 has 14 residues. From germline, CDR1 is GTSNPN and CDR2 SVGIG (reference sequence). CDR3 in amino acids: CAWSVGLVSYEQYF. Here the CDR3 DNA reads TGTGCCTGGAGTGTAGGACTAGTATCCTACGAGCAGTACTTC.

This clone appeared a single time. This chain uses TRBV12-5 with TRBJ2-5; possibly TRBD1 for D (6 bases). The CDR3 runs 17 residues. Germline CDR1 LGHNT, CDR2 FRNRAP. Trimming shortened V by 2 bases and J by 0 bases, and 16 bases separated the two germline ends. DNA for the CDR3: TGTGCTAGTGGTTTGACAACAGGGTCGTCGTACCAAGAGACCCAGTACTTC. Translated, it gives CASGLTTGSSYQETQYF.

The CDR3 DNA follows: TGTGCCAGCAGTTTACCACCGGGAGGGGGCGGAGAGACCCAGTACTTC. Protein product: CASSLPPGGGGETQYF. This chain connects TRBV28 to TRBJ2-5, with D maybe TRBD2 (8 bases). Germline values: CDR1 MDHEN, CDR2 SYDVKM. The V and J ends lost 2 bases and 4 bases respectively, with 17 bases between them. This CDR3 comprises 16 residues.

V is TRBV25-1 and J is TRBJ2-7; the match to TRBD1 covers 9 bases. The CDR3 totals 14 residues. Germline CDR1 MGHDK, CDR2 SYGVNS. V trimming: 6 bases; J trimming: 2 bases; junction bases outside the gene matches: 5. CDR3 coding DNA: TGTGCCAGCAGGTCGGGACAGGGCACCTACGAGCAGTACTTC. It codes for CASRSGQGTYEQYF.